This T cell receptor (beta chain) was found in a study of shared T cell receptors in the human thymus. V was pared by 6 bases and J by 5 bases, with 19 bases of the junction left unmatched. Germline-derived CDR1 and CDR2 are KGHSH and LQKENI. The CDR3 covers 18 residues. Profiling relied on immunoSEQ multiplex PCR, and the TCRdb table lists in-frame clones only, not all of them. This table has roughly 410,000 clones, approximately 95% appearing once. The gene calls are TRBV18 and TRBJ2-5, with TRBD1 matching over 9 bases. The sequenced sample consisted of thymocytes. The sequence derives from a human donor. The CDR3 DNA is TGTGCCAGCTCCGAGCGGTTGGGACAGGGCAATGGTTTGGAGACCCAGTACTTC. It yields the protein CASSERLGQGNGLETQYF.